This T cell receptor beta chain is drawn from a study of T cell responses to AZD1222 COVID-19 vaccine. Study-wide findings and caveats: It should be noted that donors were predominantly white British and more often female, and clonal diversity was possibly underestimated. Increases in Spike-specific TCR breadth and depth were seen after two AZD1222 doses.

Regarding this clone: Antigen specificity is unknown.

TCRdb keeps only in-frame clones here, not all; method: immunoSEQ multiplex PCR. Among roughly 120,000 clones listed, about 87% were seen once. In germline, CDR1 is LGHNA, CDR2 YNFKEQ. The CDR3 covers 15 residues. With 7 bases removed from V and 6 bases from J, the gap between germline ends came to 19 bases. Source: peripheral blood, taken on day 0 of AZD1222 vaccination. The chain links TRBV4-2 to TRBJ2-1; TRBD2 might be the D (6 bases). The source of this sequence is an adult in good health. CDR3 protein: CASTLVSGDSNEQFF. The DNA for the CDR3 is TGTGCCAGCACGCTTGTGTCGGGAGATTCCAATGAGCAGTTCTTC.